Sequencing of this T cell receptor (beta chain) was carried out in a study of graft-versus-host responses after intestinal transplantation (dated by TCRdb to about 2021). Regarding the complete study: Multivisceral, liver-intestinal, or isolated intestinal transplants were received by the recipients. Every recipient was given anti-thymocyte globulin induction, followed by around three years of maintenance tacrolimus and steroids. Donor T cell macrochimerism was defined as a peak of at least 4% donor T cells among recipient peripheral blood mononuclear cells. Bulk TCR-beta CDR3 sequencing was used to track graft-versus-host and host-versus-graft alloreactive T cell clones in the graft, circulation and bone marrow after intestinal transplantation. A cohort of some 24 intestinal transplant recipients, including one retransplant, was enrolled, and a few patients lacking pretransplant specimens were excluded. Rather than being sequenced by the commercial service, samples from a few later patients were sequenced in-house on an Illumina MiSeq and processed with MiXCR. To identify alloreactive clones, pre-transplant mixed lymphocyte reaction products were sequenced and compared with unstimulated pre-transplant donor and recipient T cells.

The germline V gene provides CDR1 MGHRA and CDR2 YSYEKL. Its CDR3 holds 16 amino acids, cysteine through phenylalanine. Only the CDR3 part of the read is kept: 48 bases, read in frame from the first base. For this chain, trimming is 0 bases at the V end and 8 bases at the J end, and the number of junction bases without a gene match is 10. Results the study describes overall, beyond this receptor: The relatively low number and heterogeneity of intestinal transplant patients limited the conclusions. In the allografts of patients with donor T cell macrochimerism, GvH to HvG T cell clonal ratios were high. GvH clones were found in recipient bone marrow, and some of the GvH clones appeared earlier in ileal mucosa or blood, which is consistent with an intestinal mucosal origin. Early after transplant, peak levels of circulating GvH clones were found to be associated with declines in HvG clones.

Explained via the paper, the time point label denotes: cells obtained before transplantation from donor or recipient. CD3+CD4+ and CD3+CD8+ populations were FACS-sorted from unstimulated pre-transplant donor and recipient cells taken from spleen or lymph nodes. As concerns this clone: Its antigen is still unknown. Per-nucleotide qualities are absent, and no much larger clonotype sits a single base away.

The library was built by means of the immunoSEQ multiplex PCR assay. For most patients, genomic DNA was isolated using the Qiagen DNeasy Blood and Tissue Kit and was shipped frozen to Adaptive Biotechnologies for TCR sequencing. High-throughput TCR-beta CDR3 sequencing of genomic DNA from most patients was performed by Adaptive Biotechnologies. Processing in the source paper ran as follows. TCR sequencing data for 15 to 20 patients were retrieved from Adaptive's ImmunoSEQ software; three other patients were processed with MiXCR and VDJtools. To correct CD4 versus CD8 sorting errors, any sequence found in both subsets at a frequency ratio below 5:1 was removed. Because the origin of CDR3 nucleotide sequences shared between donor and recipient could not be assigned, those sequences were removed. At least 2-fold expansion over unstimulated cells and a minimum CFSE-low frequency of 0.002% (template counts) or 0.001% (read counts) were required for clones to be classified as alloreactive. Clones detected in sequenced pre-transplant spleen, lymph node, or MLR CFSE-low populations of the donor or recipient were defined as mappable. Cumulative frequency of alloreactive clones was calculated as a percentage of all sequences weighted by copy number. TCRdb re-hosts the immuneACCESS table, in-frame sequences only. Its copies lack some clones; in the studies checked, an unresolved V gene accounts for under half of them, and the cause for the rest is not known. The DNA was the basis for D and trimming; V, J and clone size are from that table. This sample comprises 100,000 to 120,000 clones, just over 90% of them detected only once. Roughly 0.5% of the sample is in the top ten clones.

This clonotype originated in a human donor who received an intestinal transplant. The material was unstimulated CD8+ T cells sorted from spleen or lymph node cells, obtained before intestinal transplant. Recombination linked TRBV4-1 to TRBJ2-1; 7 nucleotides in the junction match TRBD2. The DNA reads as follows: TGCGCCAGCAGCCAAGATCCGGGACTACCACTGGATGAGCAGTTCTTC. Its product reads: CASSQDPGLPLDEQFF.